This T cell receptor beta chain emerged from a study of shared clonotypes between healthy human individuals. Naive CD8 cells comprised CD45RO-negative, CCR7-positively selected cells, excluding terminally differentiated effector memory CD45RA+ cells. Germline V gene sequence: CDR1 SGHAT, CDR2 FQNNGV. This CDR3 has 16 residues. V lost 2 bases to trimming and J lost 4 bases, with 17 bases between them. About this clone itself: Its antigen remains unidentified.

Sequencing used immunoSEQ multiplex PCR; TCRdb keeps in-frame clones, though not all of them. In the table there are roughly 2,000,000 clones, around 96% of which are singletons. Overall study findings and caveats: Sample collection involved blood only; tissue repertoires are likely different.

This sequence joins TRBV11-2 and TRBJ1-1, with a weak D call TRBD1 (5 bases). The sequencing sample was made of naive CD8+ T cells sorted from blood. The origin of this receptor is a young man in good health. The CDR3 protein is CASSLSSAARGTEAFF. For the CDR3, the DNA is TGTGCCAGCAGCTTAAGCAGTGCAGCGAGGGGCACTGAAGCTTTCTTT.